The clone carrying this TCR beta chain has at least ten counts. Antigen specificity is unknown. The data stem from a study of neurological immune-mediated disorders. The CDR3 is made up of 13 amino acids. Germline CDR1 and CDR2: DFQATT and SNEGSKA (reference sequence). J lost 5 bases, V lost 4 bases, and 4 bases had no gene match. Findings and limits, study-wide: Multiple sclerosis was found to have the least TCR clonal expansion, below healthy controls, and HTLV-1-associated myelopathy the most. Phylogenetic grouping assigned the repertoires of 18 of 34 multiple sclerosis patients to a single related-CDR3 cluster, which may represent a signature.

From 15-18 subjects, over 160 million TCR-beta sequences were obtained in each sequencing run. One entry per CDR3 protein, called by TCRdb with MiXCR from the 5' RACE reads. The sample has some 86,000 distinct CDR3 sequences; 2% to 3% are singletons. The specimen sequenced was PBMCs. The V call is TRBV20-1, the J call TRBJ2-5; TRBD2 matches at 10 bases. The TCR originated in a woman aged 25 to 39 with multiple sclerosis. In DNA form, the CDR3 reads TGCAGTGCTATAGCGGGAGGTCTGGAGACCCAGTACTTC. As protein: CSAIAGGLETQYF.